These 21 T cell receptor beta chains came from one sample sequenced in a study of CD8+ T cells in alopecia areata. Regarding treatment: oral pan-JAK inhibitor, 5-10 mg twice daily. Extraction of RNA preceded its reverse transcription into cDNA, which served as the sequencing template. Generated by immunoSEQ multiplex PCR, the TCRdb table keeps only in-frame clones and is missing some. The table lists roughly 100,000 clones, 65% to 90% of them singletons, with around 10% in the top ten. Sequences were derived from CD8+ T cells sorted from blood, sampled between weeks 30 and 35, from a patient treated with tofacitinib. The receptors stem from a human donor with alopecia areata.

The V call is TRBV11-2, the J call TRBJ2-1; 7 positions agree with TRBD2. Germline V gene sequence: CDR1 SGHAT, CDR2 FQNNGV. The J segment lost 5 bases and the V segment lost 3 bases, leaving 7 bases of the junction unmatched. The CDR3 length is 15 residues. CDR3 bases: TGTGCCAGCAGCTTCTGGGGAGGGCCGGACAATGAGCAGTTCTTC. This encodes CASSFWGGPDNEQFF.

The rearrangement uses TRBV7-6 and TRBJ2-3; either TRBD1 or TRBD2 may supply D (6 bases each). The CDR3 sequence is 16 residues long. CDR1 SGHVS and CDR2 FNYEAQ come from the germline V gene. Trimming removed 5 bases at V and 4 bases at J, with 19 bases between. DNA for the CDR3: TGTGCCAGCAGCCCCTCGAGGGGGGAGTTTGCAGATACGCAGTATTTT. Its translation: CASSPSRGEFADTQYF.

The chain joins TRBV9 to TRBJ1-1, with 8 bases fitting TRBD1. The CDR3 totals 14 residues. Germline values: CDR1 SGDLS, CDR2 YYNGEE. V lost 4 bases, J lost 1 base, and 3 bases stayed unmatched. The DNA for the CDR3 is TGTGCCAGCAGCCGGGGGACAGGGAACACTGAAGCTTTCTTT. This sequence encodes CASSRGTGNTEAFF.

This chain joins TRBV27 and TRBJ2-7; 11 bases are a match to TRBD1. This CDR3 has 16 residues. V was clipped by 2 bases and J by 5 bases; unmatched bases: 8. Germline CDR1 and CDR2: MNHEY and SMNVEV (reference sequence). The CDR3 DNA sequence: TGTGCCAGCAGTTTAAGTATAGGGACAGGGGGGGACGAGCAGTACTTC. Translation gives CASSLSIGTGGDEQYF.

This chain links TRBV13 with TRBJ2-3, with a possible D match to TRBD2 (5 bases). Germline assignment: CDR1 PRHDT and CDR2 FYEKMQ (reference sequence). The CDR3 extends over 16 amino acids. V gave up 0 bases and J gave up 7 bases, with 17 bases separating them. The CDR3 reads CASSLGTGVGQNTQYF. The CDR3 region has the DNA TGTGCCAGCAGCTTAGGTACCGGGGTCGGGCAAAATACGCAGTATTTT.

The chain uses TRBV15 and TRBJ1-1; D is ambiguous. Germline V gives CDR1 LNHNV, CDR2 YYDKDF (reference sequence). The germline V and J ends were trimmed by 1 base and 2 bases, with 14 bases remaining between them. This CDR3 is built from 16 residues. The CDR3 region has the DNA TGTGCCACCAGCAGAGTTCTATCGGGCTACAACACTGAAGCTTTCTTT. As protein: CATSRVLSGYNTEAFF.

V and J are TRBV10-3 and TRBJ2-3, with D tentatively TRBD2 (6 bases). Germline assignment: CDR1 ENHRY and CDR2 SYGVKD. The CDR3 has 15 residues. The V end lost 10 bases, the J end lost 1 base, and 18 bases lay between the germline ends. CDR3 sequence: CATPWREVGTDTQYF. The DNA for the CDR3 is TGTGCCACCCCCTGGAGGGAAGTGGGCACAGATACGCAGTATTTT.

The V and J genes are TRBV29-1 and TRBJ2-1; TRBD2 might be the D (5 bases). In germline, CDR1 is SQVTM, CDR2 ANQGSEA. CDR3 length: 13 residues. The V end was cut by 7 bases, the J end by 4 bases, with 14 bases between. The CDR3 nucleotides are TGCAGCGCTCAACTCGCGGGTTACAATGAGCAGTTCTTC. It translates to CSAQLAGYNEQFF.

V gene TRBV6-6 combines with J gene TRBJ1-4; TRBD1 matches 7 bases. The CDR3 totals 16 residues. Germline V gives CDR1 MNHNY, CDR2 SVGAGI (reference sequence). Germline trimming cut 5 bases from V and 0 bases from J; bases unmatched to any gene: 6. The CDR3 region is CASSLPGQTTNEKLFF. The CDR3 coding sequence is TGTGCCAGCAGTCTTCCGGGACAGACAACTAATGAAAAACTGTTTTTT.

The genes are TRBV5-5 and TRBJ2-3; 11 nucleotides match TRBD2. The CDR3 consists of 17 residues. The J segment lost 0 bases and the V segment lost 5 bases, leaving 8 bases of the junction unmatched. Germline V lookup: CDR1 SGHKS, CDR2 YYEKEE (reference sequence). The CDR3 sequence: CASSFRLAGTSTDTQYF. CDR3 sequence (DNA): TGTGCCAGCAGTTTTAGACTAGCGGGAACTAGCACAGATACGCAGTATTTT.

This rearrangement joins TRBV5-6 to TRBJ2-5; D might be TRBD2 (6 bases). CDR3 length equals 13 residues. V lost 4 bases and J lost 2, with 9 bases in between. Germline CDR1 and CDR2: SGHDT and YYEEEE. CDR3 DNA: TGTGCCAGCAGCGGGGACTTGCAAGAGACCCAGTACTTC. The encoded protein is CASSGDLQETQYF.

V and J are TRBV7-9 and TRBJ2-5; D might be TRBD2 (5 bases). CDR1 SEHNR and CDR2 FQNEAQ come from the germline V gene (reference sequence). Trimming stripped 4 bases from V and 5 bases from J, with 8 bases between. The CDR3 consists of 12 residues. The CDR3 spells CASSSEGETQYF. The DNA for the CDR3 is TGTGCCAGCAGCTCAGAGGGCGAGACCCAGTACTTC.

The chain employs TRBV14 and TRBJ2-5; D unresolved. CDR3 size: 12 residues. The germline V and J ends were trimmed by 4 bases and 4 bases, with 7 bases remaining between them. Germline values: CDR1 SGHDN, CDR2 FVKESK. CDR3 residues: CASSPLGETQYF. CDR3 nucleotides: TGTGCCAGCAGCCCCCTCGGAGAGACCCAGTACTTC.

The J gene is TRBJ2-7, the V gene TRBV4-2; 7 nucleotides match TRBD2. The junction had 8 bases not matched to a gene; V was cut back by 1 base and J by 5 bases. The CDR3 consists of 15 residues. Germline CDR1 LGHNA, CDR2 YNFKEQ. This CDR3 is CASSQGVRERDEQYF. The CDR3 DNA follows: TGTGCCAGCAGCCAAGGTGTGCGGGAGAGGGACGAGCAGTACTTC.

V and J are TRBV5-1 and TRBJ2-5, with D possibly matching TRBD2 (6 bases). Germline V gene lookup returns CDR1 SGHRS and CDR2 YFSETQ. CDR3 length equals 14 residues. Trimming shortened V by 3 bases and J by 4 bases, and 13 bases separated the two germline ends. In nucleotides, the CDR3 is TGCGCCAGCAGCTCGGGGGATGGGGGAGAGACCCAGTACTTC. Translating gives CASSSGDGGETQYF.

The chain uses TRBV29-1 and TRBJ1-3; the D gene is possibly TRBD1 (6 bases). In germline, CDR1 is SQVTM, CDR2 ANQGSEA. Trimming left V 7 bases short and J 0 bases short, with 16 bases between. This CDR3 comprises 15 residues. Here the CDR3 reads CSARGGFSSGNTIYF. In DNA, the CDR3 is TGCAGCGCCCGGGGGGGCTTCAGCTCTGGAAACACCATATATTTT.

As concerns this clone: At one of its ends the junction is not consistent with the germline gene, which may arise from a read error. This chain links TRBV7-7 with TRBJ2-2, with D possibly matching TRBD2 (5 bases). The CDR3 has 13 residues. Germline V gives CDR1 SSHAT, CDR2 FNYEAQ (reference sequence). CDR3 loop: CASSPDGAGELFF. The CDR3 DNA sequence: TGTGCTAGCAGCCCCGACGGGGCCGGGGAGCTGTTTTTT.

Only a few counts were recorded for this clone. DNA for the CDR3: TGTGCTAGTGGCCCAAGACTCGAGACGCCAACCGGGGAGCTGTTTTTT. This codes for CASGPRLETPTGELFF. V is TRBV12-5 and J is TRBJ2-2; D is uncertain. The CDR3 has 16 residues. CDR1 is LGHNT and CDR2 is FRNRAP in the germline V gene. V was trimmed by 6 bases and J by 5 bases, leaving 19 bases between them.

The V gene is TRBV29-1, the J gene TRBJ2-1; no firm D call. This CDR3 is built from 13 residues. Germline CDR1 and CDR2: SQVTM and ANQGSEA. The ends were cut back, 4 bases at V and 5 bases at J, with 12 bases in the middle. The CDR3 reads CSVVLATDNEQFF. The CDR3 bases are TGCAGCGTTGTCCTGGCCACCGACAATGAGCAGTTCTTC.

The DNA of the CDR3 is TGTGCCAGCAGCTCGACAGGGGGCGGCCTTCAAGAGACCCAGTACTTC. Protein: CASSSTGGGLQETQYF. V usage is TRBV11-2 and J usage is TRBJ2-5; 10 nucleotides align to TRBD1. V was pared by 4 bases and J by 2 bases, with 7 bases of the junction left unmatched. CDR1 SGHAT and CDR2 FQNNGV come from the germline V gene. The CDR3 covers 16 residues.

The rearrangement joins TRBV30 to TRBJ1-5; no firm D call. V was cut by 3 bases and J by 0 bases, with 9 bases left in between. The germline V gene encodes CDR1 GTSNPN and CDR2 SVGIG (reference sequence). This CDR3 is 14 amino acids long. Written as DNA, the CDR3 is TGTGCCTGGAGGGGGATCGATAGCAATCAGCCCCAGCATTTT. This sequence encodes CAWRGIDSNQPQHF.